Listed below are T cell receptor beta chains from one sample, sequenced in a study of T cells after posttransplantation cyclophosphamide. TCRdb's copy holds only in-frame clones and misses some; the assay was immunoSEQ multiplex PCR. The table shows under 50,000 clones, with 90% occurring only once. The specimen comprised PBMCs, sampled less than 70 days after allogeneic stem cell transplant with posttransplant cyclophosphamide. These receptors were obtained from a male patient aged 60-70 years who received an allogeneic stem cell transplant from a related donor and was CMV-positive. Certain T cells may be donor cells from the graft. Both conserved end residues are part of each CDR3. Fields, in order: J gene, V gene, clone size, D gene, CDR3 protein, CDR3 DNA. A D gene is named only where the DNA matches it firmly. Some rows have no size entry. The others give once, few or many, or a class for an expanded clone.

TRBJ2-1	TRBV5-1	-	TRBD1	CASSRGQSTYNEQFF	TGCGCCAGCAGCCGGGGACAGTCGACCTACAATGAGCAGTTCTTC
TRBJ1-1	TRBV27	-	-	CASSRPGMNTEAFF	TGTGCCAGCAGCCGCCCAGGGATGAACACTGAAGCTTTCTTT
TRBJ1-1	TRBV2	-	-	CASSPGRGRHPKAEAFF	TGTGCCAGCAGCCCAGGGAGGGGACGACACCCGAAGGCTGAAGCTTTCTTT
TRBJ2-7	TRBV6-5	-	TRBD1	CASSRQGTLTYEQYF	TGTGCCAGCAGCCGACAGGGGACTTTAACCTACGAGCAGTACTTC
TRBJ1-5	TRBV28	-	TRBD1	CASSPTARYTGVQPQHF	TGTGCCAGCAGTCCTACCGCTAGATACACAGGGGTTCAGCCCCAGCATTTT
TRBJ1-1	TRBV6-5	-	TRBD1	CASSDGTGGTEAFF	TGTGCCAGCAGTGATGGGACAGGGGGCACTGAAGCTTTCTTT
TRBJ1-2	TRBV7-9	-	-	CASSLNGLGGSGGYTF	TGTGCCAGCAGCTTAAACGGTCTCGGGGGTTCGGGGGGCTACACCTTC
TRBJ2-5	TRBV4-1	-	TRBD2	CASSRGTDGGKETQYF	TGCGCCAGCAGCCGGGGAACGGACGGGGGGAAAGAGACCCAGTACTTC
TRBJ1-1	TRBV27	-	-	CASSFSSGNTEAFF	TGTGCCAGCAGTTTCTCTTCAGGGAACACTGAAGCTTTCTTT
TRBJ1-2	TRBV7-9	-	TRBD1	CASSPGQGYGYTF	TGTGCCAGCAGCCCCGGACAGGGCTATGGCTACACCTTC
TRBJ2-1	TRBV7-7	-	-	CASSLAYSNEQFF	TGTGCCAGCAGCTTAGCCTACTCCAATGAGCAGTTCTTC
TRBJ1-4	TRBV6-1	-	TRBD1	CASRSTGAPDEKLFF	TGTGCCAGCAGGTCAACAGGGGCCCCAGATGAAAAACTGTTTTTT
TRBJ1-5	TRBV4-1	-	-	CASSQVRAYSNQPQHF	TGCGCCAGCAGCCAAGTGAGAGCGTATAGCAATCAGCCCCAGCATTTT
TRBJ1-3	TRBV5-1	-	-	CASSFDSPGNTIYF	TGCGCCAGCAGCTTTGACAGTCCCGGAAACACCATATATTTT
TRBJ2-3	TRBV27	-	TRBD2	CASIRLAGGLTDTQYF	TGTGCCAGCATTCGACTAGCGGGGGGCCTCACAGATACGCAGTATTTT
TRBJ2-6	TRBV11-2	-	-	CASSPGVTGANVLTF	TGTGCCAGCAGCCCAGGGGTAACTGGGGCCAACGTCCTGACTTTC
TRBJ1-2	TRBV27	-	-	CASRSSDSVYGYTF	TGTGCCAGCAGATCGTCGGACAGCGTCTATGGCTACACCTTC
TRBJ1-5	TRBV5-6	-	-	CASSLDGQGRQPQHF	TGTGCCAGCAGCTTAGATGGGCAGGGTCGTCAGCCCCAGCATTTT
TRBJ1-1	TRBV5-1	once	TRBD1	CASSLRWRQGAPGTEAFF	TGCGCCAGCAGCTTGAGGTGGAGACAGGGGGCGCCGGGCACTGAAGCTTTCTTT
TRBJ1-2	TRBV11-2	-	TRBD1	CASTPFLVQGAGGYTF	TGTGCCAGCACCCCGTTTTTAGTACAGGGGGCTGGTGGCTACACCTTC
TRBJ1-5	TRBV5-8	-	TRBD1	CASSLAVTGGNQPQHF	TGTGCCAGCAGCTTGGCCGTGACAGGGGGTAATCAGCCCCAGCATTTT
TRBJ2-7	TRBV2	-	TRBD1	CASNGRGRYYEQYF	TGTGCCAGCAACGGAAGGGGGCGCTACTACGAGCAGTACTTC
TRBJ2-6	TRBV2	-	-	CASSARISGANVLTF	TGTGCCAGCAGTGCCAGGATCTCCGGGGCCAACGTCCTGACTTTC
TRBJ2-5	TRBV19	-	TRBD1	CASNPGTGNFGETQYF	TGTGCCAGTAACCCCGGGACAGGGAATTTTGGGGAGACCCAGTACTTC
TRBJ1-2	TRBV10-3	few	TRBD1	CAISPSGQGARLNGYTF	TGTGCCATCAGTCCCTCTGGACAGGGGGCGCGGTTGAATGGCTACACCTTC